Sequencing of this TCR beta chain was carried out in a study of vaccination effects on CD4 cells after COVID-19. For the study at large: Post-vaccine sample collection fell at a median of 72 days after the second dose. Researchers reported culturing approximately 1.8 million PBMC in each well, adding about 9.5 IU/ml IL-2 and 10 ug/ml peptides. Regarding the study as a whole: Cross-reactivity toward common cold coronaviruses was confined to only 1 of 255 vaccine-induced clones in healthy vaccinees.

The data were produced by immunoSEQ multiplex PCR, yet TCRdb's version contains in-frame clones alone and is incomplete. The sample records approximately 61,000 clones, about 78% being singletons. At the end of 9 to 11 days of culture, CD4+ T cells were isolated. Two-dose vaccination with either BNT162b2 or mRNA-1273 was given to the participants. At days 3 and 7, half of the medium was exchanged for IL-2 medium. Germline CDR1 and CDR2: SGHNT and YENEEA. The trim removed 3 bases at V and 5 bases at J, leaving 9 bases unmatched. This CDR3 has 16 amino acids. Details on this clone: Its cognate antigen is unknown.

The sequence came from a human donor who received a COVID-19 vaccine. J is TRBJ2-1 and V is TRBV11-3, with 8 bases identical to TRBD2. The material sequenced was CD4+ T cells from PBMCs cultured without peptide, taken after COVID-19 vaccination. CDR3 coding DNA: TGTGCCAGCAGCTTTGGGGGCGGGAGGCCTGACAATGAGCAGTTCTTC. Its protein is CASSFGGGRPDNEQFF.